This T cell receptor beta chain was observed in a study of T cells in Graves' hyperthyroidism and ophthalmopathy. This clonotype showed up just a few times. Diagnoses rested on clinical symptoms, serum thyroxine and TRAb, thyroid ultrasound and orbital computed tomography. The CDR3 is made up of 15 amino acids. V dropped 6 bases and J dropped 2 bases, with 13 bases sitting between them. CDR1 is LGHDT, CDR2 YNNKEL, per germline (reference sequence). Amplification of TCR beta CDR3 regions was performed using RNA transcripts as template. A set of HTBI primers served as the primers for a first-round RT-PCR of the TCR CDR3. TCRdb re-called the multiplex PCR reads with MiXCR, one entry per CDR3 protein. This table holds hundreds of thousands of distinct CDR3 sequences, less than 30% found once.

This clonotype originated in a man aged 35-49 years with Graves' hyperthyroidism that later progressed to Graves' ophthalmopathy. The gene calls are TRBV3-1 and TRBJ2-2; possible D gene TRBD2, 6 bases. Sequencing was done on a sample of blood. The DNA of the CDR3 is TGTGCCAGCAGTCTCCGGGACTTAAACACCGGGGAGCTGTTTTTT. Its protein product is CASSLRDLNTGELFF.